The 24 T cell receptor beta chains given below trace back to one sample, sequenced in a study of T cell clonality in common variable immunodeficiency. Study observations and caveats: Common variable immunodeficiency TCR beta sequences reportedly had fewer deletions and N-nucleotide insertions.

No antigen is known for these receptors. Profiling relied on immunoSEQ multiplex PCR, and the TCRdb table lists in-frame clones only, not all of them. The sample includes about 16,000 clones, none of them occurring once. Sequences were obtained from peripheral blood mononuclear cells. These receptors all come from a human donor with common variable immunodeficiency.

This clone occurred a few times. The observed sequence ends 3 residues before the CDR3 terminus, with the missing tail filled in from the germline J gene. The chain couples TRBV5-1 to TRBJ2-7; a weak D match, TRBD1 (6 bases). Germline CDR1 SGHRS, CDR2 YFSETQ. This CDR3 region has 14 residues. Deletions cut 4 bases from V and 3 bases from J, with 14 bases between. CDR3 DNA, as far as it was read: TGCGCCAGCAGCACCGGACAGCCTAGCTACGAG. Protein sequence: CASSTGQPSYE. The full CDR3 reads CASSTGQPSYEQYF.

This clone has a count of ten or more. The read gets to within 3 residues of the CDR3 end, and the germline J gene fills in the rest. V usage is TRBV7-9 and J usage is TRBJ1-5, with TRBD1 matching over 8 bases. The junction had 3 bases not matched to a gene; V was cut back by 5 bases and J by 3 bases. CDR3 length: 14 amino acids. The germline V gene encodes CDR1 SEHNR and CDR2 FQNEAQ (reference sequence). The CDR3 loop is CASSPQGDNQPQHF. CDR3 DNA (partial): TGTGCCAGCAGCCCACAGGGGGACAATCAGCCC.

This clone was seen a handful of times. The read falls 3 residues short of the CDR3 end, and the missing part is taken from the germline J gene. V usage is TRBV20-1 and J usage is TRBJ2-1, with D maybe TRBD2 (6 bases). CDR1 is DFQATT, CDR2 SNEGSKA, per germline (reference sequence). There are 12 residues in the CDR3. Trimming cost V 6 bases and J 9 bases, with 15 bases left between them. CDR3 bases read: TGCAGTGCCGGACGCGCCGGGGGTGAG. Encoded protein: CSAGRAGGE. The whole CDR3 is CSAGRAGGEQFF.

Points on this clone: The read ends 3 residues early relative to the CDR3; the germline J gene fills the gap. This chain links TRBV14 with TRBJ2-5; the D gene is possibly TRBD1 (6 bases). The length of the CDR3 is 15 residues. Germline V gene lookup returns CDR1 SGHDN and CDR2 FVKESK. The ends were cut back, 4 bases at V and 2 bases at J, with 14 bases in the middle. CDR3 bases read: TGTGCCAGCAGCCCTGGACAGTTTATACAAGAGACC. Residues: CASSPGQFIQET. The whole CDR3 protein reads CASSPGQFIQETQYF.

Comments on this clone: The CDR3 goes on 3 residues after the read ends, and that part is filled in from the germline J gene. The V gene is TRBV7-9, the J gene TRBJ1-4; D remains unclear. CDR1 and CDR2 (germline): SEHNR, FQNEAQ (reference sequence). The CDR3 consists of 12 residues. Trimming stripped 3 bases from V and 6 bases from J, with 5 bases between. CDR3 protein: CASSLQYEKLFF. The part of the CDR3 DNA that was read is TGTGCCAGCAGCTTGCAGTATGAAAAA.

This clone was observed many times. The read comes to an end 3 residues before the CDR3 does, leaving the germline J gene to fill in the end. The chain uses TRBV10-3 and TRBJ2-7; tentative D call: TRBD1 (6 bases). Trimming removed 4 bases at V and 5 bases at J, with 15 bases between. The CDR3 loop spans 14 amino acids. Germline values: CDR1 ENHRY, CDR2 SYGVKD. Incomplete CDR3 DNA: TGTGCCATCAGTGGACAGGCGCTAGGGGACGAG. Translating gives CAISGQALGDE. The full CDR3 sequence reads CAISGQALGDEQYF.

This clone occurred many times. The read ends 3 residues before the CDR3 terminus; that terminus is restored from the germline J gene. The rearrangement links TRBV4-1 to TRBJ2-1; D is perhaps TRBD2 (6 bases). Germline loops: CDR1 MGHRA, CDR2 YSYEKL. CDR3 length: 15 residues. V lost 0 bases and J 3 bases, leaving 9 bases between the germline ends. The part of the CDR3 DNA that was read is TGCGCCAGCAGCCAAGAGCGGGGTGGCTACAATGAG. Encoded protein: CASSQERGGYNE. In full, the CDR3 reads CASSQERGGYNEQFF.

The table lists this clone with a few counts. The CDR3 extends 3 residues past the end of the read, so its final part is completed from the germline J gene. The rearrangement links TRBV23-1 to TRBJ1-1; maybe TRBD1 (6 bases). TRBV23-1 is an open reading frame, and its role is uncertain. V dropped 0 bases and J dropped 1 base, with 21 bases sitting between them. The CDR3 is made up of 19 amino acids. The CDR3 bases that were read are TGCGCCAGCAGTCAATCGACCACCGGGGGGCAGGGAAAGAACACTGAA. It specifies CASSQSTTGGQGKNTE. The complete CDR3 sequence is CASSQSTTGGQGKNTEAFF.

Worth noting for this clone: The CDR3 end lies 3 residues beyond the end of the read and is filled in from the germline J gene. The rearrangement links TRBV7-2 to TRBJ2-4, with a tentative D call TRBD2 (6 bases). CDR3 length: 14 amino acids. The V gene lost 5 bases and the J gene lost 8 bases, with 16 bases spanning the gap. The germline V gene encodes CDR1 SGHTA and CDR2 FQGNSA. Incomplete CDR3 DNA: TGTGCCAGCAGCCCCGCGGCGCGGGGAGACATT. This gives the protein CASSPAARGDI. The entire CDR3 protein reads CASSPAARGDIQYF.

This clone is judged medium-sized. Coverage ceases 3 residues before the CDR3 finishes, and the germline J gene fills in the end. V and J are TRBV18 and TRBJ2-5, with TRBD1 matching over 7 bases. CDR1 and CDR2 from the germline V gene are KGHSH and LQKENI. The CDR3 runs to 15 residues. Trimming took 4 bases from V and 7 from J; bases not matched to a gene: 12. Partial CDR3 DNA: TGTGCCAGCTCACGAACTCGGGACAGCGCTTCGACC. Translating gives CASSRTRDSAST. The whole CDR3 protein is CASSRTRDSASTQYF.

The table lists this clone with a few counts. Coverage ceases 3 residues before the CDR3 finishes, and the germline J gene fills in the end. Other DNA sequences of this sample code for an identical CDR3. The chain is built from TRBV19 and TRBJ2-4; D is perhaps TRBD1 (6 bases). V shed 4 bases and J shed 3 bases, with 16 bases lying between them. CDR1 and CDR2 from the germline V gene are LNHDA and SQIVND (reference sequence). The CDR3 has 16 amino acids. The part of the CDR3 DNA that was read is TGTGCCAGTAGTAAGGTCCAACAGGGTAGCAAAAACATT. Protein product: CASSKVQQGSKNI. The entire CDR3 protein reads CASSKVQQGSKNIQYF.

This clone was detected only a few times. The missing CDR3 end, 3 residues past where the read stops, is filled in from the germline J gene. This rearrangement joins TRBV6-2 or TRBV6-3 to TRBJ2-7; 7 bases map to TRBD2. There are 17 residues in the CDR3. Germline V gene data show CDR1 as MNHEY and CDR2 as SVGEGT. After removal of 5 bases from V and 6 bases from J, the junction contained 19 bases not matched to a gene. CDR3 in amino acids: CASSSGSVILTGGEQYF. The part of the CDR3 DNA that was read is TGTGCCAGCAGTAGTGGATCAGTGATCCTGACGGGGGGCGAG.

Notes on this clone: The read falls 3 residues short of the CDR3 end, and the missing part is taken from the germline J gene. V usage is TRBV6-2 or TRBV6-3 and J usage is TRBJ2-7; 8 nucleotides line up with TRBD2. Germline V gene data show CDR1 as MNHEY and CDR2 as SVGEGT. Unmatched junction bases numbered 1, after V lost 10 bases and J lost 2 bases. The CDR3 is 11 residues long. CDR3 DNA (partial): TGTGCCACGACTAGCGCCTACGAG. It is translated as CATTSAYE. The entire CDR3 reads CATTSAYEQYF.

To note about this clone: With the read ending 3 residues before the CDR3 end, the germline J gene is used to fill in that end. The chain carries TRBV19 and TRBJ1-3, with a weak D call TRBD1 (5 bases). Germline V gives CDR1 LNHDA, CDR2 SQIVND (reference sequence). Deletions cut 1 base from V and 4 bases from J, with 17 bases between. The CDR3 consists of 17 residues. This CDR3 reads CASSIVGGTSSGNTIYF. CDR3 bases read: TGTGCCAGTAGTATAGTCGGGGGGACGAGCTCCGGAAACACC.

Ten or more counts support this clone. The sequenced part of the CDR3 DNA is TGTGCCAGCAGCTCGGCGGGGATCCCTCCC. Its translation is CASSSAGIPP. The CDR3 as a whole reads CASSSAGIPPLHF. The V gene is TRBV7-6, the J gene TRBJ1-6; D unresolved. With the read ending 3 residues before the CDR3 end, the germline J gene is used to fill in that end. Germline values: CDR1 SGHVS, CDR2 FNYEAQ. This CDR3 region has 13 residues.

A word on this clone: The read falls 3 residues short of the CDR3 end, and the missing part is taken from the germline J gene. The gene calls are TRBV7-9 and TRBJ2-7, with D unresolved. V lost 5 bases and J 2 bases, leaving 10 bases between the germline ends. This CDR3 is 13 amino acids long. Germline values: CDR1 SEHNR, CDR2 FQNEAQ (reference sequence). The sequenced part of the CDR3 DNA is TGTGCCAGCAGCCACCAGTTAACCTACGAG. It encodes CASSHQLTYE. The whole CDR3 sequence is CASSHQLTYEQYF. The full variable domain, completed using reference TRBV7-9 and TRBJ2-7, is DTGVSQNPRHKITKRGQNVTFRCDPISEHNRLYWYRQTLGQGPEFLTYFQNEAQLEKSRLLSDRFSAERPKGSFSTLEIQRTEQGDSAMYLCASSHQLTYEQYFGPGTRLTVT.

Note on this clone: One end of the junction is discordant with germline, which a read error may explain. The read terminates 3 residues ahead of where the CDR3 ends, so the germline J gene completes it. The chain joins TRBV7-9 to TRBJ2-1, with no clear D. The CDR3 loop spans 11 amino acids. Germline V CDR1 and CDR2: SEHNR, FQNEAQ (reference sequence). The CDR3 bases that were read are TGTTCCAGCAGCCCCTCGGGTGAG. This codes for CSSSPSGE. The entire CDR3 protein reads CSSSPSGEQFF.

This clone was seen only a few times. The read ends 3 residues early relative to the CDR3; the germline J gene fills the gap. The chain uses TRBV19 and TRBJ2-3; possible D gene TRBD1, 5 bases. V lost 8 bases, J lost 2 bases, and 14 bases lay in between. The CDR3 is made up of 14 amino acids. Germline lookup yields CDR1 LNHDA and CDR2 SQIVND (reference sequence). The CDR3 protein is CASRDRVTTDTQYF. The sequenced CDR3 bases are TGTGCCAGTCGAGACAGAGTCACCACAGATACG.

This clone was observed at least ten times. The CDR3: CASGAPSGLGDTQYF. CDR3 bases read: TGCGCCAGTGGGGCCCCCTCAGGGCTCGGGGATACG. V gene TRBV10-1 combines with J gene TRBJ2-3; TRBD1 might be the D (5 bases). The read finishes 3 residues shy of the CDR3 end, and the germline J gene is used to complete it. Germline CDR1 WNHNN, CDR2 SYGVQD (reference sequence). V dropped 9 bases and J dropped 6 bases, with 22 bases sitting between them. This CDR3 spans 15 amino acids.

This clone was counted at least ten times. CDR3 DNA (partial): TGTGCCAGCACCAGGTCCCTTATGGGCGGGGAG. It translates to CASTRSLMGGE. The full CDR3 protein reads CASTRSLMGGELFF. V and J are TRBV4-2 and TRBJ2-2; D gene unclear. The read comes to an end 3 residues before the CDR3 does, leaving the germline J gene to fill in the end. The germline V gene has CDR1 LGHNA and CDR2 YNFKEQ. Trimming cost V 7 bases and J 7 bases, with 16 bases left between them. This CDR3 region has 14 residues.

By sample fraction, this clone is medium-sized. With the read ending 3 residues before the CDR3 end, the germline J gene is used to fill in that end. The chain has TRBV20-1 and TRBJ2-4; perhaps TRBD2 as D (7 bases). Trimming took 3 bases from V and 1 from J, leaving 13 bases between them. Germline assignment: CDR1 DFQATT and CDR2 SNEGSKA (reference sequence). This CDR3 is 15 amino acids long. CDR3 residues: CSASAGAQAKNIQYF. Partial CDR3 DNA: TGCAGTGCTAGTGCGGGGGCCCAGGCCAAAAACATT.

This clone was seen a handful of times. The read stops 3 residues short of the end of the CDR3; the missing end is completed from the germline J gene. The rearrangement links TRBV20-1 to TRBJ1-6, with D perhaps TRBD1 (5 bases). This CDR3 spans 17 amino acids. Trimming removed 5 bases from V and 4 bases from J, with 21 bases in between. CDR1 and CDR2 (germline): DFQATT, SNEGSKA (reference sequence). Incomplete CDR3 DNA: TGCAGTGCTGTCGACAGTACCATTTCCCATTATAATTCACCC. Translated, it gives CSAVDSTISHYNSP. Given in full, the CDR3 is CSAVDSTISHYNSPLHF.

At least ten counts were recorded for this clone. Coverage ceases 3 residues before the CDR3 finishes, and the germline J gene fills in the end. This CDR3 is also generated by other DNA sequences in the sample. The chain employs TRBV6-2 or TRBV6-3 and TRBJ2-1; D might be TRBD2 (6 bases). Trimming pared 8 bases from V and 7 bases from J, leaving 18 bases between. Germline lookup yields CDR1 MNHEY and CDR2 SVGEGT. This CDR3 region has 14 residues. CDR3: CASLHGGGKNEQFF. The part of the CDR3 DNA that was read is TGTGCCAGCCTCCACGGGGGTGGGAAGAATGAG.

This clone was observed a handful of times. The read ends 3 residues before the CDR3 terminus; that terminus is restored from the germline J gene. The J gene is TRBJ1-3, the V gene TRBV7-6, with unresolved D. The germline V and J ends were trimmed by 2 bases and 0 bases, with 8 bases remaining between them. This CDR3 has 15 amino acids. Per the germline V gene, CDR1 is SGHVS and CDR2 is FNYEAQ. This CDR3 reads CASSLLEGSGNTIYF. The DNA read from the CDR3 is TGTGCCAGCAGCTTATTGGAGGGCTCTGGAAACACC.